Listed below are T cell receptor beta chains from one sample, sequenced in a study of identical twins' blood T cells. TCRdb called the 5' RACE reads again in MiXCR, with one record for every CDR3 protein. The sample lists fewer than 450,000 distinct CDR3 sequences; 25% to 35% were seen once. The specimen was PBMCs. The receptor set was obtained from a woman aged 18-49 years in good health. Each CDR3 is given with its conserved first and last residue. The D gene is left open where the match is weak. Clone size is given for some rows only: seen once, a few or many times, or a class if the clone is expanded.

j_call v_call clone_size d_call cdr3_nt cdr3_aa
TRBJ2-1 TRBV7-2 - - TGTGCCAGCAGCTTAAATTCCCCGGGTGGTGAGCAGTTCTTC CASSLNSPGGEQFF
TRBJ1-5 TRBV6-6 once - TGTGCCAGCAGTGAGGCACAGGGTAAACAGCCCCATCATTTT CASSEAQGKQPHHF
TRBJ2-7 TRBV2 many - TGTGCCAGCAGGACCCCCACCTGGACAGACTACGAGCAGTACTTC CASRTPTWTDYEQYF
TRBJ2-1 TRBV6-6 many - TGTGCCAGCAACCTGGCATCCTACAATGAGCAGTTCTTC CASNLASYNEQFF
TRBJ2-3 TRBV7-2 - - TGTGCCAGCAGCTTAGTCGAGTGGAGCCACGATACGCAGTATTTT CASSLVEWSHDTQYF
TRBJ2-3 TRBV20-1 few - TGCAGTGCTAGAGATGGCGGGGGCTCCACAGATACGCAGTATTTT CSARDGGGSTDTQYF
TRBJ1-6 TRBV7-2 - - TGTGCCAGCAGCTTAGTTGGTGATTCACCCCTCCACTTT CASSLVGDSPLHF
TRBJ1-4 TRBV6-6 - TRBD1 TGTGCCAACAGTCTCAGGGGGTTATTGGAAAAACTGTTTTTT CANSLRGLLEKLFF
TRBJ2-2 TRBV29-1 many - TGCAGCGTTGAAGCGTCGAGGTCAAACACCGGGGAGCTGTTTTTT CSVEASRSNTGELFF
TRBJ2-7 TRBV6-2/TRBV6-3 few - TGTGCCAGCAGTTACTCCGCTAGCGACCCCTACGAGCAGTACTTC CASSYSASDPYEQYF
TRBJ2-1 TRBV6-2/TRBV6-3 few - TGTGCCAGCAGTTACGTCCGCTTCCTAGCCCATGAGCAGTTCTTC CASSYVRFLAHEQFF
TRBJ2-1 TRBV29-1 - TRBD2 TGCAGCGTGAAGCGGGGGGGCTCTAGAAATGAGCAGTTCTTC CSVKRGGSRNEQFF
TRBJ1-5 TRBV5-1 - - TGCGCCAGTAGCTTGGGAAGCAATCAGCCCCGGCATTTT CASSLGSNQPRHF
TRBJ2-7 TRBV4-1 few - TGCGCCAGCAGTCTCTTGAGGGGGACCTACGAGCAGTACTTC CASSLLRGTYEQYF
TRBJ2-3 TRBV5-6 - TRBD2 TGTGCCAGCAGCTTTAGCGGGGGGGCTTATACAGATACGCAGTATTTT CASSFSGGAYTDTQYF
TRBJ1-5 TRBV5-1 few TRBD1 TGCGCCAGCTCTCCGGGGGACAGCCTTTCTTATAGCAATCAGCCCCAGCATTTT CASSPGDSLSYSNQPQHF
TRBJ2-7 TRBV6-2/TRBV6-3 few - TGTGCCAGCAGTCGAGGTTCCGGGACATTCTACGAGCAGTACTTC CASSRGSGTFYEQYF
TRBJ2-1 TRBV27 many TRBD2 TGTGCCAGCAGTTCACCGACTAGCGGGAGAATTATACCCTACAATGAGCAGTTCTTC CASSSPTSGRIIPYNEQFF
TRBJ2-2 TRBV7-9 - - TGTGCCAGCAGCCTGGGACATGGCGCCGGGGAGCTGTTTTTT CASSLGHGAGELFF
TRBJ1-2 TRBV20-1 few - TGCAGTGCTAGAGGCGGGCCAGGGAAGAGCTATGGCTACACCTTC CSARGGPGKSYGYTF
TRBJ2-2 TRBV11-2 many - TGTGCCAGCAGCTCTCAGCAGAACACCGGGGAGCTGTTTTTT CASSSQQNTGELFF
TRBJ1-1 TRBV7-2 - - TGTGCCAGCAGCCGCAACCGTGTGAACACTGAAGCTTTCTTT CASSRNRVNTEAFF
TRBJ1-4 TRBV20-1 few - TGCAGTGCAGGGAGAGGGTCTGAAAAACTGTTTTTT CSAGRGSEKLFF
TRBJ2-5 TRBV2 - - TGTGCCAGCAGTGCTCATGGGGGACAACGTCAAGAGACCCAGTACTTC CASSAHGGQRQETQYF
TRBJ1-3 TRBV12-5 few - TGTGCTAGCCAGGGGCAGACTGGAAACACCATATATTTT CASQGQTGNTIYF
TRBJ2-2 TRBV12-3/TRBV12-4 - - TGTGCCAGCAGTTTCATAGTAGGCACCGGGGAGCTGTTTTTT CASSFIVGTGELFF
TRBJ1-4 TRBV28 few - TGTGCCAGCACCGATAGGAATGAAAAACTGTTTTTT CASTDRNEKLFF
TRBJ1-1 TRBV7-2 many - TGTGCCAGCAGCAACAGACGTCGAATCACTGAAGCTTTCTTT CASSNRRRITEAFF
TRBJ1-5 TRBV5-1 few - TGCGCCAGCTCAACCGGGTCCTTCAATCAGCCCCAGCATTTT CASSTGSFNQPQHF
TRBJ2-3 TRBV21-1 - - TGTGCCAGCAGCCCCGGACTAGCGGGAGGCCTCGCCGCTAGCACAGATACGCAGTATTTT CASSPGLAGGLAASTDTQYF
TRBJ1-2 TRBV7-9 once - TGTGCCAACAGCCAAAGGACAGCTAACTATGGCTACACCTTC CANSQRTANYGYTF
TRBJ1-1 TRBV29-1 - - TGCAGCGTTGAAGGGCGGTCGAACACTGAAGCTTTCTTT CSVEGRSNTEAFF
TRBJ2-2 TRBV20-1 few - TGCAGTGCTACTAGACCGAACACCGGGGAGCTGTTTTTT CSATRPNTGELFF
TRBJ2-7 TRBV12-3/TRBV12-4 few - TGTGCCAGCAGTGGCATTGGGTACGAGCAGTACTTC CASSGIGYEQYF
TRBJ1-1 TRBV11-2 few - TGTGCCAGCAGCTTAGCTGGGGGGAAAAACACTGAAGCTTTCTTT CASSLAGGKNTEAFF
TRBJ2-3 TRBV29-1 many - TGCAGCGTCTCGGCAGGGCCAGATACGCAGTATTTT CSVSAGPDTQYF
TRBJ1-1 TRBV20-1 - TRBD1 TGCAGTGCTAGGGACAGGGGGCGGTTCACTGAAGCTTTCTTT CSARDRGRFTEAFF
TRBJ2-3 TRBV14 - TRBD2 TGTGCCAGCATGGACGGGAGGTACAGCACAGATACGCAGTATTTT CASMDGRYSTDTQYF
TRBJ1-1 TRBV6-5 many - TGTGCCAGCAGTTACACCCCGGGACTCATGGGCACTGAAGCTTTCTTT CASSYTPGLMGTEAFF
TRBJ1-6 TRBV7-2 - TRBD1 TGTGCCAGCAGCACTAGGACAGGGGATTATTCACCCCTCCACTTT CASSTRTGDYSPLHF
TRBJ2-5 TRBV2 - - TGTGCCAGCAGTGAAGACAGAAACCAAGAGACCCAGTACTTC CASSEDRNQETQYF
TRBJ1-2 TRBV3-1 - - TGTGCCAGCAGCCTCGTTGGGGGCTACACCTTC CASSLVGGYTF
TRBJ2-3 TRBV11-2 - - TGTGCCAGCAGCTCACCGCGGGGGCAGTATTTT CASSSPRGQYF
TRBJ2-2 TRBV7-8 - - TGTGCCAGCTCCCGTGGGGGGACAGCGAACACCGGGGAGCTGTTTTTT CASSRGGTANTGELFF
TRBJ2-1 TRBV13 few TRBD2 TGTGCCAGCAGCATAGGACTAGCCCCTAAAAATGAGCAGTTCTTC CASSIGLAPKNEQFF
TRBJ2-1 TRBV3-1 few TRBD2 TGTGCCAGCAGCTTATACAGCGGGGGGTCTTACAATGAGCAGTTCTTC CASSLYSGGSYNEQFF
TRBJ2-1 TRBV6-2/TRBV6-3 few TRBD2 TGTGCCAGCAGTTACCCAGCTAGCGGGATAAATGAGCAGTTCTTC CASSYPASGINEQFF
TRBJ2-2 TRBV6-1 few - TGTGCCAGCATGAAAGGGAGACCCGGGGAGCTGTTTTTT CASMKGRPGELFF
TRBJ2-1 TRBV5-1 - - TGCGCCAGCAGCTTGGAAGTCAGTTGTGGTGAGCAGTTCTTC CASSLEVSCGEQFF